The T cell receptor (beta chain) under discussion was sequenced for a study of CD8 T cells in ankylosing spondylitis. Study-wide results and limits: Reactive arthritis synovial fluid and blood were previously reported to contain some motif variants. Clones tied to disease were said to be significantly enriched in matched ankylosing spondylitis synovial fluid. Disease-linked clones proved CD8+ and comparatively uncommon in peripheral blood.

This clonotype was seen repeatedly, ten times or more. Antigen: not known. This CDR3 contains 15 residues. The germline V gene has CDR1 MNHNS and CDR2 SASEGT. V was pared by 6 bases and J by 1 base, with 7 bases of the junction left unmatched. Molecular-barcoded quantitative 5'-RACE produced these TCR beta libraries. TCRdb reprocessed the 5' RACE reads with MiXCR, giving one entry per CDR3 protein. The sample contains approximately 130,000 distinct CDR3 sequences, about a tenth of which appear only once. The chain joins TRBV6-1 to TRBJ1-1, with 8 bases matching TRBD1. The sequencing input was blood, either unsorted or a sorted T cell fraction (not recorded which). This TCR derives from a male donor with ankylosing spondylitis or in good health (not recorded which). CDR3 in DNA: TGTGCCAGCAGCGACAGGGGCGGGTGGAACACTGAAGCTTTCTTT. Translating it yields CASSDRGGWNTEAFF.